Following are 25 T cell receptor beta chains from one sample sequenced in a study of cytomegalovirus exposure and HLA in healthy donors. The PCR contained 60 Vbeta and 13 Jbeta primers. The protocol was immunoSEQ multiplex PCR, while the TCRdb copy is restricted to in-frame clones and leaves out a portion. Of 150,000 to 200,000 clones in the sample, 68% were seen once. Sequenced sample: PBMCs. These receptors all come from a man aged 50 or older in good health and CMV-seronegative.

The rearrangement links TRBV5-4 to TRBJ1-2; TRBD1 matches 7 bases. J lost 7 bases, V lost 4 bases, and 7 bases had no gene match. This CDR3 region has 13 residues. CDR1 is SGHNT and CDR2 is YYREEE in the germline V gene (reference sequence). The CDR3 protein is CASSTQGSSGYTF. The CDR3 coding sequence is TGTGCCAGCAGCACACAGGGGTCTTCTGGCTACACCTTC.

The chain carries TRBV11-3 and TRBJ2-2; D call uncertain. CDR1 SGHNT and CDR2 YENEEA come from the germline V gene. Trimming removed 0 bases at V and 3 bases at J, with 5 bases between. The CDR3 is made up of 14 amino acids. CDR3 region: CASSLDSYTGELFF. In nucleotides, the CDR3 is TGTGCCAGCAGCTTAGATTCCTACACCGGGGAGCTGTTTTTT.

The chain is built from TRBV10-3 and TRBJ2-7; 8 positions agree with TRBD1. Trimming took 2 bases from V and 3 from J; bases not matched to a gene: 0. Germline V lookup: CDR1 ENHRY, CDR2 SYGVKD. This CDR3 has 13 residues. The CDR3 here is CAISEDRGYEQYF. CDR3 DNA: TGTGCCATCAGTGAGGACAGGGGCTACGAGCAGTACTTC.

For this clone: Other DNA sequences in this specimen translate into the identical CDR3. The chain combines TRBV5-1 with TRBJ2-5, with a possible D match to TRBD2 (7 bases). Germline V gene lookup returns CDR1 SGHRS and CDR2 YFSETQ. V was trimmed by 2 bases and J by 5 bases, leaving 10 bases between them. The CDR3 is 13 residues long. The DNA of the CDR3 is TGCGCCAGCAGCTTAGGGGGGGGCGAGACCCAGTACTTC. Translated: CASSLGGGETQYF. The full variable domain, rest sourced from reference TRBV5-1 and TRBJ2-5, is KAGVTQTPRYLIKTRGQQVTLSCSPISGHRSVSWYQQTPGQGLQFLFEYFSETQRNKGNFPGRFSGRQFSNSRSEMNVSTLELGDSALYLCASSLGGGETQYFGPGTRLLVL.

This clone was observed a single time. This chain uses TRBV28 with TRBJ1-5; the D gene is possibly TRBD1 (6 bases). Germline V gene lookup returns CDR1 MDHEN and CDR2 SYDVKM. Deletions cut 3 bases from V and 2 bases from J, with 11 bases between. The CDR3 contains 15 residues. CDR3: CASSFTGSGNQPQHF. CDR3 in DNA: TGTGCCAGCAGTTTTACAGGGTCTGGCAATCAGCCCCAGCATTTT.

This clone is a singleton in its sample. J is TRBJ2-5 and V is TRBV5-4; TRBD1 matches at 7 bases. The length of the CDR3 is 15 residues. Trimming removed 0 bases from V and 6 bases from J; junction bases left unmatched: 8. Germline V gene data show CDR1 as SGHNT and CDR2 as YYREEE (reference sequence). The CDR3 protein is CASSLEAGGRKTQYF. In nucleotides, the CDR3 is TGTGCCAGCAGCTTGGAGGCAGGGGGTAGGAAGACCCAGTACTTC.

This CDR3 is CASSYTTGGSATEAFF. Written as DNA, the CDR3 is TGTGCCAGCAGTTACACAACAGGGGGCTCGGCCACTGAAGCTTTCTTT. This chain uses TRBV6-5 with TRBJ1-1; 9 bases fit TRBD1. CDR1 MNHEY and CDR2 SVGAGI come from the germline V gene. The CDR3 extends over 16 amino acids. Unmatched junction bases numbered 8, after V lost 2 bases and J lost 4 bases.

This clone was found a few times. This chain links TRBV19 with TRBJ1-5; 9 bases map to TRBD1. Germline V gene lookup returns CDR1 LNHDA and CDR2 SQIVND (reference sequence). This CDR3 has 14 amino acids. V was pared by 5 bases and J by 6 bases, with 5 bases of the junction left unmatched. Here the CDR3 reads CASSEQGASQPQHF. In DNA, the CDR3 is TGTGCCAGTAGTGAACAGGGGGCCTCTCAGCCCCAGCATTTT.

This chain uses TRBV7-2 with TRBJ1-6, with D uncertain. V gave up 1 base and J gave up 10 bases, with 11 bases separating them. Germline V gene data show CDR1 as SGHTA and CDR2 as FQGNSA. The CDR3 covers 14 residues. CDR3 nucleotide sequence: TGTGCCAGCAGCTTAGGGACTTCCCTGTCACCCCTCCACTTT. Translated: CASSLGTSLSPLHF.

The V call is TRBV29-1, the J call TRBJ1-2; possibly TRBD1 for D (5 bases). There are 12 residues in the CDR3. Trimming removed 5 bases from V and 3 bases from J, with 10 bases in between. Germline V gene data show CDR1 as SQVTM and CDR2 as ANQGSEA. CDR3 coding DNA: TGCAGCGTTTCCGGGGGAGACTATGGCTACACCTTC. Translation: CSVSGGDYGYTF.

Only a few counts were recorded for this clone. This sequence joins TRBV4-1 and TRBJ1-5, with 8 bases lining up with TRBD1. The CDR3 runs to 15 residues. V dropped 4 bases and J dropped 2; count of bases not matched to a gene: 4. Germline CDR1 and CDR2: MGHRA and YSYEKL. The CDR3 DNA is TGCGCCAGCAGCCTAGGACAGGGTGGCAATCAGCCCCAGCATTTT. Translated: CASSLGQGGNQPQHF.

The chain recombines TRBV7-2 with TRBJ1-5; D ambiguous. V was clipped by 1 base and J by 2 bases, with 9 bases between them. The CDR3 is made up of 15 amino acids. Germline V gene data show CDR1 as SGHTA and CDR2 as FQGNSA. In nucleotides, the CDR3 is TGTGCCAGCAGCTTAGAAGCAACCGGCAATCAGCCCCAGCATTTT. This translates into CASSLEATGNQPQHF.

This chain links TRBV6-5 with TRBJ1-2; no definite D call. The CDR3 contains 15 residues. Trimming removed 8 bases at V and 8 bases at J, with 24 bases between. Germline V gene data show CDR1 as MNHEY and CDR2 as SVGAGI. The CDR3 DNA follows: TGTGCCAGCCACTTCGGTTCCATTCCGCCGGGAGGCTACACCTTC. Its protein is CASHFGSIPPGGYTF.

As DNA, the CDR3 is TGTGCCAGCAGCGTAGACAGGGCTACTTCCTACGAGCAGTACTTC. This codes for CASSVDRATSYEQYF. The V gene is TRBV9, the J gene TRBJ2-7, with D possibly TRBD1 on 6 matching bases. The CDR3 is 15 amino acids. Germline CDR1 SGDLS, CDR2 YYNGEE. Trimming stripped 0 bases from V and 1 base from J, with 11 bases between.

The rearrangement uses TRBV7-2 and TRBJ2-2, with D possibly TRBD1 on 6 matching bases. CDR3 length equals 13 residues. The germline gives CDR1 SGHTA, CDR2 FQGNSA. The germline V and J ends were trimmed by 0 bases and 8 bases, with 7 bases remaining between them. DNA of the CDR3: TGTGCCAGCAGCTTAGCACAGGGTGGGGAGCTGTTTTTT. Protein: CASSLAQGGELFF.

This clone was seen only a few times. V gene TRBV5-5 combines with J gene TRBJ1-2; D not resolved. Trimming removed 5 bases at V and 0 bases at J, with 14 bases between. CDR3 length equals 15 residues. Germline values: CDR1 SGHKS, CDR2 YYEKEE (reference sequence). CDR3: CASSPDGYTNYGYTF. Here the CDR3 DNA reads TGTGCCAGCAGTCCTGACGGGTACACTAACTATGGCTACACCTTC. Looking up the rest from reference TRBV5-5 and TRBJ1-2 gives the full variable domain: DAGVTQSPTHLIKTRGQQVTLRCSPISGHKSVSWYQQVLGQGPQFIFQYYEKEERGRGNFPDRFSARQFPNYSSELNVNALLLGDSALYLCASSPDGYTNYGYTFGSGTRLTVV.

In DNA, the CDR3 is TGCGCCAGCAGCCAAGCTAGCGGGGGGGGGTCCTACGAGCAGTACTTC. The encoded protein is CASSQASGGGSYEQYF. This chain joins TRBV4-3 and TRBJ2-7, with 12 bases lining up with TRBD2. The CDR3 spans 16 residues. The germline CDR1 and CDR2 sequences are LGHNA and YSLEER. V lost 1 base and J lost 1; bases outside the gene matches: 2.

As for this clone: Other DNA variants within this sample encode the same CDR3. The V call is TRBV7-9, the J call TRBJ1-2, with TRBD1 identical over 8 bases. The junction had 10 bases not matched to a gene; V was cut back by 5 bases and J by 5 bases. This CDR3 is 15 amino acids long. The V gene's germline CDR1 is SEHNR and CDR2 FQNEAQ (reference sequence). This CDR3 is CASSQPGQVLYGYTF. In nucleotides, the CDR3 is TGTGCCAGCAGCCAACCGGGACAGGTCTTATATGGCTACACCTTC.

This chain joins TRBV11-2 and TRBJ1-5; D ambiguous. The CDR3 is made up of 15 amino acids. Trimming stripped 5 bases from V and 3 bases from J, with 14 bases between. Germline lookup yields CDR1 SGHAT and CDR2 FQNNGV. In nucleotides, the CDR3 is TGTGCCAGCAGCCCCGGAGCCTCCTACAATCAGCCCCAGCATTTT. The encoded protein is CASSPGASYNQPQHF.

The chain couples TRBV29-1 to TRBJ2-3; D is unresolved. Germline V gives CDR1 SQVTM, CDR2 ANQGSEA. The CDR3 covers 13 residues. V lost 0 bases to trimming and J lost 0 bases, with 4 bases between them. CDR3 protein: CSVEDLSTDTQYF. The CDR3 coding sequence is TGCAGCGTTGAAGACCTTAGCACAGATACGCAGTATTTT.

The rearrangement links TRBV10-3 to TRBJ2-3, with 9 positions matching TRBD2. The trim removed 4 bases at V and 1 base at J, leaving 3 bases unmatched. The CDR3 consists of 15 residues. Germline V CDR1 and CDR2: ENHRY, SYGVKD. The CDR3 region is CAISGSSGGTDTQYF. The CDR3 DNA follows: TGTGCCATCAGTGGATCTAGCGGGGGCACAGATACGCAGTATTTT.

This clone was seen a handful of times. The J gene is TRBJ2-3, the V gene TRBV6-5; D may be TRBD2 (5 bases). Germline CDR1 reads MNHEY; CDR2 reads SVGAGI. CDR3 length: 13 amino acids. Trimming took off 5 bases at V and 0 bases at J, with 6 bases between the two ends. DNA of the CDR3: TGTGCCAGCAGTAGCGGAAGCACAGATACGCAGTATTTT. It specifies CASSSGSTDTQYF.

The chain uses TRBV4-3 and TRBJ2-1, with 12 positions matching TRBD2. Unmatched junction bases numbered 19, after V lost 2 bases and J lost 8 bases. The CDR3 runs to 20 residues. Germline-derived CDR1 and CDR2 are LGHNA and YSLEER. This CDR3 reads CASSQPRQSLAGGLFDEQFF. DNA of the CDR3: TGCGCCAGCAGCCAACCGAGGCAATCGCTAGCGGGGGGGCTATTCGATGAGCAGTTCTTC.

This chain links TRBV28 with TRBJ1-5; D not certain. V lost 5 bases and J 5 bases, leaving 16 bases between the germline ends. The CDR3 is 15 amino acids. The germline V gene has CDR1 MDHEN and CDR2 SYDVKM. CDR3 sequence: CASSPTRVMHQPQHF. DNA for the CDR3: TGTGCCAGCAGTCCCACCCGGGTAATGCATCAGCCCCAGCATTTT.

The chain is built from TRBV28 and TRBJ1-5, with D possibly being TRBD1 (6 bases). Germline V gives CDR1 MDHEN, CDR2 SYDVKM. The CDR3 is 15 amino acids. Trimming stripped 2 bases from V and 2 bases from J, with 10 bases between. The CDR3 loop is CASSLGSGGNQPQHF. In DNA, the CDR3 is TGTGCCAGCAGTTTAGGGTCAGGGGGCAATCAGCCCCAGCATTTT.